This T cell receptor beta chain was sequenced in a study of T cell responses to AZD1222 COVID-19 vaccine (dated by TCRdb to the early 2020s). About the investigation overall: AZD1222 recipients given second doses at about 4 weeks or at about 12 weeks were pooled, since spike-specific TCR depth and breadth were not found to differ between the two schedules. Trial participants were enrolled into age subgroups of 18-55, 56-69 and 70-plus years, which contained around 150, 29 and 61 TCR-sequenced participants, respectively. TCR sequencing was performed for some 250 trial participants, of whom around 200 were given two doses of AZD1222 and around 26 were given two doses of MenACWY control vaccine. Overall results and qualifications from the work: CD4 TCRs associated with the vaccine covered the entire spike protein, and the dominant responses were in regions 160-218 and 743-854. Conclusions about previously exposed vaccinees are limited, since just a handful of AZD1222 recipients were seropositive for SARS-CoV-2 at baseline. The 56-69-year group was small, and its depth increase did not reach significance, likely because of low power. Because no day 14 peak-response samples were available, repertoires were characterized only after the peak T cell response. A significant rise in spike-specific TCR breadth and depth was observed after two AZD1222 doses relative to day 0 and relative to MenACWY recipients. Participants were mostly white British, with more females than males. The authors suggested clonal diversity may have been underestimated. Nearly half of unique spike-specific TCRs reportedly recognized epitopes outside regions mutated in the B.1.351 and B.1.1.7 variants.

Relative to germline, V is 3 bases shorter and J is 5 bases shorter, with 13 bases between their ends. From the germline V gene, CDR1 is SGHDN and CDR2 is FVKESK. Reading from cysteine to phenylalanine, the CDR3 counts 14 amino acids. The retained sequence is limited to the CDR3, 42 bases, with the frame set at the first base. What this sample's time point label stands for: baseline before first vaccination. Samples from vaccinated people were obtained from the UK trials COV001 and COV002, which included a single-blind randomized controlled phase 2/3 trial of AZD1222 (ChAdOx1 nCoV-19) in healthy adults. For TCRbeta chain sequencing, PBMC samples were collected from trial participants at day 0 and at day 28 after the second dose. The CDR3 regions of human TCRbeta chains were subjected to immunosequencing. The authors processed their data as follows. Repertoire TCRs were matched against a reference library of SARS-CoV-2-specific TCRs generated with the MIRA antigen-specificity platform. Breadth meant the fraction of unique TCRs that were SARS-CoV-2-associated, whereas depth meant the fraction of total T cells that were SARS-CoV-2-associated. Using the MIRA data, each spike-specific TCR was assigned both to the spike region to which the TCR was reactive and to a CD4 or CD8 class. Log10-transformed breadth and depth values were compared by one-way ANOVA with Sidak's multiple comparisons tests. TCRdb carries this immuneACCESS record with in-frame sequences only. Its versions omit some clonotypes, under half of them owing to an unresolved V gene in the studies checked, with the rest unexplained. V, J and clone size are taken as reported in that table, and D and trimming were inferred from the DNA itself. The sample profile shows 170,000 or so clones; about nine tenths of them were found once. The top ten clones comprise approximately 2.8% of the sample.

As to this clone: No antigen is known for it. No quality values exist for individual bases; no much larger clone is one base distant.

The origin of this receptor is an adult in good health. The sample in question was peripheral blood, obtained on day 0 of AZD1222 vaccination. The chain employs TRBV14 and TRBJ2-5; the best D guess is TRBD2, with 5 bases matching. The DNA reads TGTGCCAGCAGCCATTCCGGACTGGTTGAGACCCAGTACTTC. Its amino acids are CASSHSGLVETQYF.